This TCR beta chain was captured by sequencing in a study of blood T cells in healthy people across ages. Study context: Using template switching, researchers captured about one barcoded beta molecule for each two T cells.

This clonotype was picked up a small number of times. Antigen: not known. Whole-study results and caveats: TCR beta diversity was tightly associated with the proportion of naive T cells.

Primed by a sample-barcoded 5' primer and a J-beta primer mix, a second PCR proceeded for 7 to 11 cycles. A tag from a template-switch adaptor with 12 random nucleotides marked each cDNA molecule. Each CDR3 protein gets one entry after TCRdb re-called the 5' RACE reads with MiXCR. The sample holds some 1 million distinct CDR3 sequences; around 43% are singletons and the top ten take over 15%. CDR1 and CDR2 from the germline V gene are DFQATT and SNEGSKA (reference sequence). V shed 0 bases and J shed 4 bases, with 13 bases lying between them. The CDR3 is 15 amino acids. The genes are TRBV20-1 and TRBJ1-5; D call uncertain. This TCR came from a woman between 55 and 75 years old in good health. Material: blood. The CDR3 DNA reads as TGCAGTGCTAGAGATCTTGGAACTAGGAATCAGCCCCAGCATTTT. Its translation: CSARDLGTRNQPQHF.